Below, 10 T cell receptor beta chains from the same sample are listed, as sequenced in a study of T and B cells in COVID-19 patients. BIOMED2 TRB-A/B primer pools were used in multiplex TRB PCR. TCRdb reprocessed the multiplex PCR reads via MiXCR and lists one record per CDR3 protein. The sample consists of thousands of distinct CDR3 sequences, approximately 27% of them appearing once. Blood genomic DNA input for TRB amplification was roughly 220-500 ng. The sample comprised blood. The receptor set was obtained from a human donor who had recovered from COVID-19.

Here the CDR3 reads CASSLMATSSEQFF. CDR3 bases: TGTGCCAGCAGCTTAATGGCGACTAGCAGTGAGCAGTTCTTC. V and J are TRBV7-6 and TRBJ2-5; 7 nucleotides agree with TRBD2. The J call may not be correct, given that the DNA end is closer to TRBJ2-1. Germline V gives CDR1 SGHVS, CDR2 FNYEAQ. There are 14 residues in the CDR3.

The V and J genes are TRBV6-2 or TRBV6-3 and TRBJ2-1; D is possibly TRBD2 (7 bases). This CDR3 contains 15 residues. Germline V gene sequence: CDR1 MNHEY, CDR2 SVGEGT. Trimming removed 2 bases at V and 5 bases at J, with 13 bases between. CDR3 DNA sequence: TGTGCCAGCAGTTACGGGGGGGCCTGTAACAATGAGCAGTTCTTC. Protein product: CASSYGGACNNEQFF.

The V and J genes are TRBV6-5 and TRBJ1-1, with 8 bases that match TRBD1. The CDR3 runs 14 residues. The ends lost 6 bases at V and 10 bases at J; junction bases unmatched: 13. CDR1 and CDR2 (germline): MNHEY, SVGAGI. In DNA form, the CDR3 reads TGTGCCAGCAGGACTCCCGGGACAGGCGGACGAGCTTTCTTT. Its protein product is CASRTPGTGGRAFF.

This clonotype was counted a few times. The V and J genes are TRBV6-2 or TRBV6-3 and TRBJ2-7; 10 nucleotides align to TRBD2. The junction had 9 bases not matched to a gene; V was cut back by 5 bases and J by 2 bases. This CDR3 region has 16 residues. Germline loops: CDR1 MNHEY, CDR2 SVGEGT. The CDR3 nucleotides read TGTGCCAGCAGTACACTTAGCGGGGGGTTTCCCTACGAGCAGTACTTC. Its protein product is CASSTLSGGFPYEQYF.

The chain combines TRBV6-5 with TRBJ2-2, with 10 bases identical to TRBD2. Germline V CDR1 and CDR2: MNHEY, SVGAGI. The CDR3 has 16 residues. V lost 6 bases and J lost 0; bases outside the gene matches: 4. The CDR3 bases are TGTGCCAGCAGGGCTAGCGGGAGTACGAACACCGGGGAGCTGTTTTTT. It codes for CASRASGSTNTGELFF.

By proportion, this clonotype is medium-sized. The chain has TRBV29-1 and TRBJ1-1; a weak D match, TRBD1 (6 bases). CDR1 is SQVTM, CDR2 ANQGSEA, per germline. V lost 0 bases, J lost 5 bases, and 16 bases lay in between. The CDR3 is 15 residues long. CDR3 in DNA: TGCAGCGTTGAAGATCAGCAGGGGAGGGGAACTGAAGCTTTCTTT. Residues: CSVEDQQGRGTEAFF.

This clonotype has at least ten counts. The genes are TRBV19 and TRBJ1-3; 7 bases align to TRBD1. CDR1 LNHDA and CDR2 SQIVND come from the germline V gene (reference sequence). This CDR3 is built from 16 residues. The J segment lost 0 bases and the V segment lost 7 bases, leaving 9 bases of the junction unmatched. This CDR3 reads CASTPGTANSGNTIYF. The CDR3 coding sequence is TGTGCCAGTACCCCCGGGACAGCTAACTCTGGAAACACCATATATTTT.

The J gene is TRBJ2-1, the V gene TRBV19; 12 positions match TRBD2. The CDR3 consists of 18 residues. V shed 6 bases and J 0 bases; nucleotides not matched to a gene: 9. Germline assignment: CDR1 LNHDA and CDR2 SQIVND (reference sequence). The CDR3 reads CASSLRLAGASSYNEQFF. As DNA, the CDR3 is TGTGCCAGTAGCCTCAGACTAGCGGGGGCTAGCTCCTACAATGAGCAGTTCTTC.

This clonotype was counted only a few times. The CDR3 spells CASSEGAGNTEAFF. The CDR3 DNA follows: TGTGCCAGCAGTGAAGGGGCAGGGAATACTGAAGCTTTCTTT. This chain joins TRBV6-1 and TRBJ1-1, with D possibly being TRBD1 (5 bases). Trimming cost V 1 base and J 5 bases, with 11 bases left between them. Germline V gives CDR1 MNHNS, CDR2 SASEGT. The CDR3 extends over 14 amino acids.

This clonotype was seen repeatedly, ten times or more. The CDR3 region has the DNA TGTGCCAGCAGTCCCCTTGGGGCCTACGAGCAGTACTTC. The encoded protein is CASSPLGAYEQYF. The chain has TRBV12-3 or TRBV12-4 and TRBJ2-7; D call uncertain. V was clipped by 5 bases and J by 2 bases, with 10 bases between them. The CDR3 contains 13 residues.